A selection of T cell receptor beta chains follows, all from one sample in a study of identical twins. One entry per CDR3 protein results from TCRdb running MiXCR on the 5' RACE reads. The sample lists 300,000 to 400,000 distinct CDR3 sequences; roughly 9% were seen once. Input material: naive T cells sorted from blood. These receptors were obtained from a woman aged 45-59 years in good health. CDR3s include the opening cysteine and the closing phenylalanine or tryptophan. The D gene is left open where the match is weak. For some rows the clone size is stated as once, few or many, or as a class when expanded; others skip it.

clone size	V gene	J gene	CDR3 length	D gene	CDR3 DNA	CDR3 protein
few	TRBV7-6	TRBJ2-7	17	TRBD1	TGTGCCAGCAGTTCCCGGGGATTGACAGGGGGCAGCTACGAGCAGTACTTC	CASSSRGLTGGSYEQYF
many	TRBV11-1	TRBJ1-1	16	NA	TGTGCCAGCAGCTTAAGGGCAGGGGCCATGAACACTGAAGCTTTCTTT	CASSLRAGAMNTEAFF
NA	TRBV20-1	TRBJ2-2	16	TRBD1	TGCAGTGCCCAGTCCCAGGGGGCGCATTTCACCGGGGAGCTGTTTTTT	CSAQSQGAHFTGELFF
many	TRBV5-1	TRBJ2-1	16	TRBD2	TGCGCCAGCAGCTTCGATCTAGCGGGAGTGAGAAATGAGCAGTTCTTC	CASSFDLAGVRNEQFF
NA	TRBV13	TRBJ2-5	13	NA	TGTGCCAGCAGCTTAGTCGACGAGGAGACCCAGTACTTC	CASSLVDEETQYF
NA	TRBV20-1	TRBJ2-3	13	NA	TGCAGTGCTAGAGATCCAGGCACCGATACGCAGTATTTT	CSARDPGTDTQYF
many	TRBV9	TRBJ2-7	13	NA	TGTGCCAGCAGCGTAGGGGGTTCGTACGAGCAGTACTTC	CASSVGGSYEQYF
few	TRBV7-2	TRBJ1-5	16	NA	TGTGCCAGCAGCTCCCAAAAGGGGGGAGGCAATCAGCCCCAGCATTTT	CASSSQKGGGNQPQHF
many	TRBV6-6	TRBJ2-2	16	NA	TGTGCCAGCAGTTACTTGGAACCCGTCTCCGCCGGGGAGCTGTTTTTT	CASSYLEPVSAGELFF
NA	TRBV12-3/TRBV12-4	TRBJ1-2	13	NA	TGTGCCAGCAGTTTCGGGACCTTCCGTGGCTACACCTTC	CASSFGTFRGYTF
few	TRBV20-1	TRBJ2-2	15	TRBD1	TGCAGTGCTAAACCGGGACAGGGGGCCGTCGGGGAGCTGTTTTTT	CSAKPGQGAVGELFF
NA	TRBV5-6	TRBJ1-1	16	TRBD1	TGTGCCAGCAGCTCCAACAGGGGTAGTTTCCACACTGAAGCTTTCTTT	CASSSNRGSFHTEAFF
NA	TRBV20-1	TRBJ2-3	18	NA	TGCAGTGCTAGGAGTCACGGGAATATGGATCGACACGTAGGGGTACAGTATTTT	CSARSHGNMDRHVGVQYF
few	TRBV19	TRBJ1-5	13	NA	TGTGCCAGTAGTATCCAGGAAAATCAGCCCCAGCATTTT	CASSIQENQPQHF
few	TRBV6-5	TRBJ2-4	15	NA	TGTGCCAGCAGTTACTCGAGGCAGGGGTTCAACATTCAGTACTTC	CASSYSRQGFNIQYF
NA	TRBV11-2	TRBJ1-2	16	TRBD1	TGTGCCAGCAGCACTATTACAGGGGCTCCTAACTATGGCTACACCTTC	CASSTITGAPNYGYTF
NA	TRBV20-1	TRBJ2-3	13	NA	TGCAGTGCTAGTTTCCAGCGCGAAGATACGCAGTATTTT	CSASFQREDTQYF
NA	TRBV5-1	TRBJ2-1	13	NA	TGCGCCAGCAGCGGGGGCGGGGACTTAGAGCAGTTCTTC	CASSGGGDLEQFF
few	TRBV5-1	TRBJ2-3	15	NA	TGCGCCAGCAGCTTGGGAGGGGTCCGCACAGATACGCAGTATTTT	CASSLGGVRTDTQYF
NA	TRBV13	TRBJ2-1	14	TRBD2	TGTGCCAGCAGCTTATTGCGGGAGGGCCTTGAGCAGTTCTTC	CASSLLREGLEQFF
NA	TRBV5-4	TRBJ1-1	14	TRBD1	TGTGCCAGCAGCCAAGGAGGGGGCCCCACTGAAGCTTTCTTT	CASSQGGGPTEAFF
NA	TRBV5-4	TRBJ2-3	16	TRBD2	TGTGCCAGCAGCGGAACCGGGACTAGTGGGACAGATACGCAGTATTTT	CASSGTGTSGTDTQYF
NA	TRBV3-1	TRBJ2-2	18	TRBD2	TGTGCCAGCAGCTCCGGGACTAGCTTGATTTGGGGCACCGGGGAGCTGTTTTTT	CASSSGTSLIWGTGELFF
few	TRBV4-2	TRBJ2-2	15	TRBD1	TGTGCCAGCAGCCGAGGACAGGGGGGCGCCGGGGAGCTGTTTTTT	CASSRGQGGAGELFF
many	TRBV5-1	TRBJ2-3	13	NA	TGCGCCAGCAGCTTGTCCGGCGCAGATACGCAGTATTTT	CASSLSGADTQYF
many	TRBV4-1	TRBJ2-2	12	NA	TGCGCCAGCAGCCACCCCGGCGGGGAGCTGTTTTTT	CASSHPGGELFF
few	TRBV10-3	TRBJ2-2	13	NA	TGTGCCACCGAGCGGGTAGGCACCGGGGAGCTGTTTTTT	CATERVGTGELFF
many	TRBV7-6	TRBJ1-5	13	NA	TGTGCCAGCAGCTCAGATAGCAATCAGCCCCAGCATTTT	CASSSDSNQPQHF
many	TRBV21-1	TRBJ2-1	17	NA	TGTGCCAGCAGCAAAGAGCCCCACCTCCCTTCCTACAATGAGCAGTTCTTC	CASSKEPHLPSYNEQFF
few	TRBV11-3	TRBJ2-5	14	NA	TGTGCCAGCAGCGGAGATAGAGGCCAAGAGACCCAGTACTTC	CASSGDRGQETQYF
many	TRBV5-1	TRBJ1-1	14	NA	TGCGCCAGCAGCCAGCCGGGGGCTACCACTGAAGCTTTCTTT	CASSQPGATTEAFF
many	TRBV12-3/TRBV12-4	TRBJ2-1	15	TRBD2	TGTGCCAGCAGCTTGACTAGCGGGAGTTTCACTGAGCAGTTCTTC	CASSLTSGSFTEQFF
many	TRBV10-3	TRBJ2-7	12	NA	TGTGCCATCAGTGGCGACCACTACGAGCAGTACTTC	CAISGDHYEQYF
many	TRBV12-3/TRBV12-4	TRBJ1-2	16	TRBD1	TGTGCCAGCAGTACCCTGGACAGGGACCGTAACTATGGCTACACCTTC	CASSTLDRDRNYGYTF
NA	TRBV4-1	TRBJ2-7	13	NA	TGCGCCAGCACCCGCGGGATTGGAGACGAGCAGTACTTC	CASTRGIGDEQYF
many	TRBV5-5	TRBJ1-3	12	NA	TGTGCCAGTGTAGACTCTGGAAACACCATATATTTT	CASVDSGNTIYF
many	TRBV3-1	TRBJ2-2	10	NA	TGTGCCAGCAGCGGCGGGGAGCTGTTTTTT	CASSGGELFF
few	TRBV7-9	TRBJ2-7	17	NA	TGTGCCAGCAGCCATATAGGCCGAGGGACTCTCTCCTACGAGCAGTACTTC	CASSHIGRGTLSYEQYF
NA	TRBV27	TRBJ2-3	16	TRBD2	TGTGCCAGCAGAGGGACTAGCGGGAGGGCCGGGGATACGCAGTATTTT	CASRGTSGRAGDTQYF
few	TRBV29-1	TRBJ2-4	14	NA	TGCAGCGTTTCCGGGACTCCGGCCAAAAACATTCAGTACTTC	CSVSGTPAKNIQYF
NA	TRBV19	TRBJ2-1	15	NA	TGTGCCAGTAGTGACGCTCCGGGACTTTACAATGAGCAGTTCTTC	CASSDAPGLYNEQFF
many	TRBV11-2	TRBJ2-5	16	NA	TGTGCCAGCGGCACCTGGCGGGAAGGGCTTTGGGAGACCCAGTACTTC	CASGTWREGLWETQYF
few	TRBV5-6	TRBJ2-2	15	NA	TGTGCCAGCAGCTTGTTAGCCCGGAGAACCGGGGAGCTGTTTTTT	CASSLLARRTGELFF
NA	TRBV11-2	TRBJ2-2	15	NA	TGTGCCAGCAGTACGGACAGAACGAACACCGGGGAGCTGTTTTTT	CASSTDRTNTGELFF
many	TRBV16	TRBJ2-7	14	TRBD1	TGTGCCAGCAGCACCCGACAGGGAACCTACGAGCAGTACTTC	CASSTRQGTYEQYF
many	TRBV27	TRBJ2-1	15	NA	TGTGCCAGCAGGGGTCTAGTTCCCTCCTACAATGAGCAGTTCTTC	CASRGLVPSYNEQFF
few	TRBV5-5	TRBJ2-4	16	NA	TGTGCCAGCAGCTTCCTAACAGGGAGAGCCAAAAACATTCAGTACTTC	CASSFLTGRAKNIQYF
many	TRBV20-1	TRBJ2-1	15	NA	TGCAGTGCTAGTACTGAAAAAGTCTCCTACAATGAGCAGTTCTTC	CSASTEKVSYNEQFF
NA	TRBV20-1	TRBJ2-3	14	NA	TGCAGTGCTAGCGCGGGGGCGCTTACAGATACGCAGTATTTT	CSASAGALTDTQYF
few	TRBV5-1	TRBJ2-5	16	TRBD1	TGCGCCAGCAGCTTGGTCCCGTCCGACAGGGCTGAGACCCAGTACTTC	CASSLVPSDRAETQYF
few	TRBV6-1	TRBJ2-7	14	NA	TGTGCCAGCAGTGGGAACGCAGGAGCCTACGAGCAGTACTTC	CASSGNAGAYEQYF
few	TRBV20-1	TRBJ2-5	13	TRBD2	TGCAGTGGGTATCGGCTAGCGGAAGAGACCCAGTACTTC	CSGYRLAEETQYF
few	TRBV6-5	TRBJ2-1	11	NA	TGTGCCAGCAGAAGAATAAATGAGCAGTTCTTC	CASRRINEQFF
few	TRBV6-2/TRBV6-3	TRBJ2-3	17	TRBD1	TGTGCCAGCACCTACGGAACCGGGACAGCTAGCACAGATACGCAGTATTTT	CASTYGTGTASTDTQYF
few	TRBV5-1	TRBJ1-5	15	NA	TGCGCCAGCAGCTTGGTTGGGGCGGCCGATCAGCCCCAGCATTTT	CASSLVGAADQPQHF